A single sample is the source of the 10 T cell receptor beta chains below, sequenced in a study of tumor-infiltrating lymphocytes in primary liver carcinoma. Extraction also yielded germline DNA, while blood RNA was obtained from unsorted whole blood. Total RNA (approximately 0.5 ug) served as template for TCR beta cDNA synthesis primed by a constant-region primer. It was through three nested multiplex PCR rounds of slightly modified ARM-PCR that TCR beta libraries arose. Primers for the first two PCR rounds were TRBV1-TRBV30 forward primers and a C-beta reverse primer (about 9 cycles per round). One entry per CDR3 protein, called by TCRdb with MiXCR from the multiplex PCR reads. The sample consists of 310,000 or so distinct CDR3 sequences, roughly 60% of them appearing once. The specimen sequenced was peripheral blood. These receptors were taken from a woman aged 30 to 39 with primary liver carcinoma and hepatitis B virus infection.

V is TRBV6-5 and J is TRBJ1-2, with D perhaps TRBD1 (5 bases). The CDR3 extends over 16 amino acids. Per germline, CDR1 MNHEY and CDR2 SVGAGI. Trimming cost V 0 bases and J 3 bases, with 14 bases left between them. CDR3 bases: TGTGCCAGCAGTTACTCATGGGCCAGGGCAGACTATGGCTACACCTTC. Translating gives CASSYSWARADYGYTF.

This clonotype was counted at least ten times. The gene calls are TRBV6-5 and TRBJ2-3, with 9 bases fitting TRBD2. The CDR3 spans 16 residues. Trimming took 0 bases from V and 5 from J; bases not matched to a gene: 6. Germline V gene lookup returns CDR1 MNHEY and CDR2 SVGAGI. For the CDR3, the DNA is TGTGCCAGCAGTTACTCTAGGCTAGCGGGACAAGATACGCAGTATTTT. Encoded protein: CASSYSRLAGQDTQYF.

The chain uses TRBV7-9 and TRBJ1-3, with D uncertain. The CDR3 contains 12 residues. Deletions cut 5 bases from V and 8 bases from J, with 10 bases between. Germline V gene data show CDR1 as SEHNR and CDR2 as FQNEAQ (reference sequence). CDR3 sequence reads: CASSLGLDTIYF. CDR3 coding DNA: TGTGCCAGCAGCCTCGGGTTGGACACCATATATTTT. Full variable domain (outside the CDR3, taken from reference TRBV7-9 and TRBJ1-3): DTGVSQNPRHKITKRGQNVTFRCDPISEHNRLYWYRQTLGQGPEFLTYFQNEAQLEKSRLLSDRFSAERPKGSFSTLEIQRTEQGDSAMYLCASSLGLDTIYFGEGSWLTVV.

Details on this clonotype: The junction departs from germline at one end; a sequencing error may be responsible. The chain recombines TRBV6-5 with TRBJ2-1; D is possibly TRBD2 (6 bases). CDR3 size: 16 residues. Germline CDR1 MNHEY, CDR2 SVGAGI. CDR3 residues: CASRSTLAASYNEQLF. The CDR3 coding sequence is TGTGCCAGCAGATCGACCTTAGCGGCATCCTACAATGAGCAGCTCTTC.

This clonotype has at least ten counts. This chain connects TRBV11-2 to TRBJ2-1; 11 bases agree with TRBD2. The CDR3 runs to 17 residues. CDR1 and CDR2 from the germline V gene are SGHAT and FQNNGV. V trimming: 4 bases; J trimming: 5 bases; junction bases outside the gene matches: 10. CDR3 loop: CASSSGLAGALNNEQFF. CDR3 nucleotide sequence: TGTGCCAGCAGCTCCGGACTAGCGGGCGCCCTTAACAATGAGCAGTTCTTC. The full variable domain, rest sourced from reference TRBV11-2 and TRBJ2-1, is EAGVAQSPRYKIIEKRQSVAFWCNPISGHATLYWYQQILGQGPKLLIQFQNNGVVDDSQLPKDRFSAERLKGVDSTLKIQPAKLEDSAVYLCASSSGLAGALNNEQFFGPGTRLTVL.

A word on this clonotype: A read error may be the cause here, since a much bigger clone is one base away. The V call is TRBV12-3 or TRBV12-4, the J call TRBJ2-7; D not certain. The CDR3 sequence is 13 residues long. Trimming removed 4 bases at V and 7 bases at J, with 14 bases between. The CDR3 region is CASSSPAVAEQYF. The DNA for the CDR3 is TGTGCCAGCAGTTCCCCTGCGGTCGCTGAGCAGTACTTC.

A remark on this clonotype: A read error is possible here, since a much larger clone lies one base away. The V gene is TRBV6-1, the J gene TRBJ2-7, with 7 bases lining up with TRBD2. Germline V gene sequence: CDR1 MNHNS, CDR2 SASEGT. There are 13 residues in the CDR3. CDR3 in DNA: TGTGCCAGCACCCTTCGGGAGGAATACGTGCAGTACTTC. Residues: CASTLREEYVQYF.

About this clonotype itself: Given a much more abundant clone one base away, this may be a read error. The chain combines TRBV6-5 with TRBJ2-6; D remains unclear. The CDR3 runs to 18 residues. Germline values: CDR1 MNHEY, CDR2 SVGAGI. CDR3 amino acids: CANSYGAASSSGANVLTF. The CDR3 region has the DNA TGTGCCAACAGTTACGGCGCTGCGTCGAGCTCTGGGGCCAACGTCCTGACTTTC.

The table lists this clonotype with a few counts. The rearrangement links TRBV10-1 to TRBJ2-1; perhaps D is TRBD1 or TRBD2 (5 bases each). Germline V CDR1 and CDR2: WNHNN, SYGVQD (reference sequence). The V gene lost 4 bases and the J gene lost 6 bases, with 19 bases spanning the gap. The CDR3 has 16 residues. The CDR3 DNA is TGCGCCAGCAGTGTAAGCCAGCGGACTGGGGCCAATGAGCAGTTCTTC. Translation gives CASSVSQRTGANEQFF.

Concerning this clonotype: One end of the junction varies from germline; a read error may be responsible. The rearrangement joins TRBV6-5 to TRBJ2-3; 7 bases agree with TRBD2. The CDR3 covers 16 residues. Germline CDR1 reads MNHEY; CDR2 reads SVGAGI. The CDR3, as DNA: TGTGCCATCAGTCACTCGAACCTACTGACTAGCAAAACGCAGTATTTT. Its protein product is CAISHSNLLTSKTQYF.